Shown below are 28 T cell receptor beta chains from a single sample sequenced in a study of a mutant IDH1 vaccine in newly diagnosed glioma. As to time point: week 47, end of study. A 20-mer mutant IDH1 peptide at 300 ug was injected subcutaneously with topical imiquimod. Only in-frame clones appear in the TCRdb table, and some are missing; sequencing was by immunoSEQ multiplex PCR. This table holds approximately 50,000 clones, around three quarters found once. The antigens of these receptors remain unknown. This specimen consisted of PBMCs, obtained from a glioma patient whose treatment included an IDH1 peptide vaccine. These receptors all come from a middle-aged woman with glioma. Some clones in this sample may be carry-over from other donors' samples.

This sequence joins TRBV5-6 and TRBJ1-2, with D perhaps TRBD1 (5 bases). CDR1 and CDR2 from the germline V gene are SGHDT and YYEEEE. The CDR3 has 13 residues. Trimming shortened V by 3 bases and J by 7 bases, and 13 bases separated the two germline ends. CDR3 in DNA: TGTGCCAGCAGCTCTGGGGGGGGGATTGGCTACACCTTC. This gives the protein CASSSGGGIGYTF.

The CDR3 here is CAWRPGAKKAFF. CDR3 coding DNA: TGTGCCTGGAGACCTGGGGCAAAAAAAGCTTTCTTT. This rearrangement joins TRBV30 to TRBJ1-1; tentative D call: TRBD1 (5 bases). Trimming took 3 bases from V and 9 from J, leaving 14 bases between them. Germline V gene sequence: CDR1 GTSNPN, CDR2 SVGIG (reference sequence). The CDR3 extends over 12 amino acids.

There are a few counts of this clone. CDR3 nucleotides: TGTGCCAGCAGTTACGTCCAGGGCGGGAGGGCTGAAGCTTTCTTT. Protein: CASSYVQGGRAEAFF. The chain has TRBV6-6 and TRBJ1-1, with a tentative D call TRBD1 (5 bases). The V end was cut by 2 bases, the J end by 6 bases, with 16 bases between. The CDR3 is made up of 15 amino acids. CDR1 is MNHNY and CDR2 is SVGAGI in the germline V gene (reference sequence).

This clone occurred a few times. The rearrangement uses TRBV5-6 and TRBJ1-1, with D hard to call. V was shortened by 4 bases and J by 0 bases, with 13 bases between the two germline ends. The CDR3 is 15 amino acids. Germline CDR1 is SGHDT and CDR2 is YYEEEE. CDR3 sequence: CASSPETSLNTEAFF. The CDR3 bases are TGTGCCAGCAGCCCTGAGACAAGCTTGAACACTGAAGCTTTCTTT.

This clone was seen more than once but under ten times. The chain employs TRBV27 and TRBJ1-1, with D uncertain. The ends were cut back, 6 bases at V and 0 bases at J, with 14 bases in the middle. This CDR3 comprises 15 residues. Germline lookup yields CDR1 MNHEY and CDR2 SMNVEV (reference sequence). In nucleotides, the CDR3 is TGTGCCAGCAGAGCCAATCGGGCGGTGAACACTGAAGCTTTCTTT. Protein product: CASRANRAVNTEAFF.

V and J are TRBV6-6 and TRBJ1-4; D is uncertain. The CDR3 extends over 14 amino acids. Germline V gene lookup returns CDR1 MNHNY and CDR2 SVGAGI (reference sequence). V was cut by 4 bases and J by 0 bases, with 6 bases left in between. The CDR3, as DNA: TGTGCCAGCAGTTTATACCCAACTAATGAAAAACTGTTTTTT. Its translation is CASSLYPTNEKLFF.

The DNA for the CDR3 is TGTGCCAGCAGTGACTCCGTGCAGGATAACACTGAAGCTTTCTTT. Amino acid sequence: CASSDSVQDNTEAFF. The chain uses TRBV6-4 and TRBJ1-1; D is uncertain. The CDR3 consists of 15 residues. Trimming took 0 bases from V and 2 from J, leaving 10 bases between them. In germline, CDR1 is MRHNA, CDR2 SNTAGT.

V gene TRBV10-2 combines with J gene TRBJ2-3; 8 bases fit TRBD2. Germline assignment: CDR1 WSHSY and CDR2 SAAADI. The CDR3 is made up of 15 amino acids. V shed 8 bases and J 0 bases; nucleotides not matched to a gene: 7. The CDR3 DNA reads as TGCGCCAGCCGCAGACTAGCGACTAGCACAGATACGCAGTATTTT. It is translated as CASRRLATSTDTQYF.

The rearrangement uses TRBV9 and TRBJ1-4; D is unresolved. This CDR3 is 15 amino acids long. CDR1 SGDLS and CDR2 YYNGEE come from the germline V gene. Trimming cost V 0 bases and J 3 bases, with 9 bases left between them. The CDR3 DNA follows: TGTGCCAGCAGCGTAGGTGGTGGGCCTAATGAAAAACTGTTTTTT. Its protein is CASSVGGGPNEKLFF.

V usage is TRBV15 and J usage is TRBJ2-7; D is possibly TRBD1 (6 bases). CDR3 length equals 15 residues. V lost 1 base and J lost 5, with 15 bases in between. The V gene's germline CDR1 is LNHNV and CDR2 YYDKDF (reference sequence). CDR3 nucleotides: TGTGCCACCAGCAGAGGTCGGACCGGGACAAACGAGCAGTACTTC. It translates to CATSRGRTGTNEQYF.

The rearrangement links TRBV6-5 to TRBJ2-2; 10 bases fit TRBD1. The CDR3 runs 15 residues. Germline lookup yields CDR1 MNHEY and CDR2 SVGAGI. The V segment lost 6 bases and the J segment 7 bases; nucleotides outside the gene matches: 8. In DNA, the CDR3 is TGTGCCAGCAGCCATCGGACAGGGGGGAACGGGGAGCTGTTTTTT. Protein: CASSHRTGGNGELFF.

This chain links TRBV27 with TRBJ1-3; TRBD1 is a possible D gene (5 bases). The length of the CDR3 is 14 residues. Germline CDR1 MNHEY, CDR2 SMNVEV (reference sequence). The germline V and J ends were trimmed by 2 bases and 3 bases, with 8 bases remaining between them. The CDR3 DNA reads as TGTGCCAGCAGTTTAGTGGGACGTGGAAACACCATATATTTT. Protein sequence: CASSLVGRGNTIYF.

The chain employs TRBV10-1 and TRBJ2-1; 12 bases align to TRBD2. This CDR3 spans 16 amino acids. V dropped 4 bases and J dropped 9; count of bases not matched to a gene: 10. Germline CDR1 is WNHNN and CDR2 is SYGVQD (reference sequence). CDR3 DNA sequence: TGCGCCAGCAGTGGGGTCCTAGCGGGGGGGCCCGGTGAGCAGTTCTTC. It is translated as CASSGVLAGGPGEQFF.

CDR3: CASSYMTDTEAFF. The CDR3 DNA is TGTGCCAGCAGTTACATGACCGACACTGAAGCTTTCTTT. The chain uses TRBV6-6 and TRBJ1-1; D gene uncertain. With 2 bases removed from V and 3 bases from J, the gap between germline ends came to 7 bases. Germline CDR1 is MNHNY and CDR2 is SVGAGI (reference sequence). This CDR3 is 13 amino acids long.

This clone was found a few times. V gene TRBV6-5 combines with J gene TRBJ1-1; D is undetermined. V gave up 0 bases and J gave up 4 bases, with 9 bases separating them. The CDR3 consists of 14 residues. Germline values: CDR1 MNHEY, CDR2 SVGAGI. The CDR3 sequence is CASSYSEGLTEAFF. The CDR3 DNA follows: TGTGCCAGCAGTTACTCGGAAGGACTCACTGAAGCTTTCTTT.

This chain links TRBV10-3 with TRBJ1-6; 10 bases fit TRBD1. Germline CDR1 ENHRY, CDR2 SYGVKD. The CDR3 is 14 amino acids. The V and J ends lost 9 bases and 5 bases, in that order; junction bases with no gene match: 4. The CDR3 sequence: CAIRQGANNSPLHF. CDR3 nucleotides: TGTGCCATTCGACAGGGGGCAAATAATTCACCCCTCCACTTT.

The chain combines TRBV14 with TRBJ2-1; D may be TRBD1 or TRBD2 (6 bases each). CDR1 SGHDN and CDR2 FVKESK come from the germline V gene. CDR3 length: 14 amino acids. V lost 5 bases and J lost 3, with 11 bases in between. This CDR3 is CASSVGGFYNEQFF. CDR3 DNA: TGTGCCAGCAGCGTGGGGGGCTTCTACAATGAGCAGTTCTTC.

This clone was seen a single time. The chain links TRBV9 to TRBJ2-7; perhaps TRBD2 as D (7 bases). The CDR3 is made up of 14 amino acids. Trimming removed 4 bases at V and 6 bases at J, with 17 bases between. Germline-derived CDR1 and CDR2 are SGDLS and YYNGEE. CDR3 sequence: CASSQGGLRGEQYF. The CDR3 DNA is TGTGCCAGCAGCCAAGGGGGACTACGCGGCGAGCAGTACTTC.

This clone was picked up a small number of times. The chain combines TRBV6-4 with TRBJ2-1; 7 nucleotides align to TRBD2. Germline V gives CDR1 MRHNA, CDR2 SNTAGT. V lost 4 bases to trimming and J lost 5 bases; unmatched junction nucleotides: 8. The CDR3 is made up of 15 amino acids. The CDR3 loop is CASSVGRGRDNEQFF. The CDR3 region has the DNA TGTGCCAGCAGTGTCGGTCGGGGGAGGGACAATGAGCAGTTCTTC.

This clone has just one count. The chain joins TRBV25-1 to TRBJ1-4; the D is unclear. V lost 5 bases and J lost 8, with 12 bases in between. CDR1 MGHDK and CDR2 SYGVNS come from the germline V gene. The CDR3 spans 13 residues. CDR3 DNA: TGTGCCAGCAGTCAACCAAGTGCGGAAAAACTGTTTTTT. Its protein product is CASSQPSAEKLFF.

The chain joins TRBV2 to TRBJ1-1; 9 nucleotides line up with TRBD1. V trimming: 10 bases; J trimming: 4 bases; junction bases outside the gene matches: 16. CDR1 and CDR2 from the germline V gene are SNHLY and FYNNEI. The CDR3 is 16 residues long. In nucleotides, the CDR3 is TGTGCCATCCAGGGACAGGGCGGCGCGCTGAGCACTGAAGCTTTCTTT. Its protein is CAIQGQGGALSTEAFF.

The chain recombines TRBV30 with TRBJ1-6; no firm D call. The CDR3 totals 11 residues. V gave up 2 bases and J gave up 7 bases, with 3 bases separating them. Germline-derived CDR1 and CDR2 are GTSNPN and SVGIG (reference sequence). CDR3 sequence (DNA): TGTGCCTGGAGTACAAATTCACCCCTCCACTTT. This encodes CAWSTNSPLHF. Drawing the rest from reference TRBV30 and TRBJ1-6, the complete variable domain is SQTIHQWPATLVQPVGSPLSLECTVEGTSNPNLYWYRQAAGRGLQLLFYSVGIGQISSEVPQNLSASRPQDRQFILSSKKLLLSDSGFYLCAWSTNSPLHFGNGTRLTVT.

The gene calls are TRBV18 and TRBJ1-2, with 9 bases fitting TRBD1. The CDR3 has 17 amino acids. V lost 6 bases to trimming and J lost 4 bases; unmatched junction nucleotides: 15. The germline V gene encodes CDR1 KGHSH and CDR2 LQKENI. The CDR3 loop reads CASSPGTGLGESYGYTF. The CDR3 coding sequence is TGTGCCAGCTCCCCCGGGACAGGGCTTGGAGAAAGCTATGGCTACACCTTC.

The chain employs TRBV12-5 and TRBJ1-4; D might be TRBD1 (6 bases). CDR3 length equals 16 residues. Looked up from germline, CDR1 is LGHNT and CDR2 is FRNRAP. V was trimmed by 7 bases and J by 7 bases, leaving 22 bases between them. CDR3 region: CASAMGLGAQGEKLFF. The CDR3 DNA sequence: TGTGCTAGTGCTATGGGGTTGGGGGCTCAGGGTGAAAAACTGTTTTTT.

The chain couples TRBV14 to TRBJ1-2; 7 positions match TRBD1. This CDR3 has 17 amino acids. Germline CDR1 reads SGHDN; CDR2 reads FVKESK. V gave up 2 bases and J gave up 3 bases; unmatched junction bases: 12. As DNA, the CDR3 is TGTGCCAGCAGCCAATCATTGAGGACAGGCCGTTACTATGGCTACACCTTC. It yields the protein CASSQSLRTGRYYGYTF.

The V gene is TRBV19, the J gene TRBJ1-1; TRBD1 matches at 8 bases. The CDR3 sequence is 15 residues long. The V and J ends lost 5 bases and 1 base, in that order; junction bases with no gene match: 6. In germline, CDR1 is LNHDA, CDR2 SQIVND (reference sequence). The CDR3 region is CASSSQGAPNTEAFF. The CDR3 DNA reads as TGTGCCAGTAGTTCCCAGGGGGCGCCGAACACTGAAGCTTTCTTT.

The rearrangement uses TRBV5-1 and TRBJ2-2; D tentatively reads TRBD1 or TRBD2 (5 bases each). The CDR3 loop spans 17 amino acids. Deletions cut 6 bases from V and 3 bases from J, with 21 bases between. Germline CDR1 reads SGHRS; CDR2 reads YFSETQ. In DNA, the CDR3 is TGCGCCAGCACCTCCCGTGTGGGGGAGAAAGACACCGGGGAGCTGTTTTTT. It codes for CASTSRVGEKDTGELFF.

The chain joins TRBV4-3 to TRBJ2-1, with 8 bases fitting TRBD2. Germline V gene sequence: CDR1 LGHNA, CDR2 YSLEER. This CDR3 is built from 17 residues. V lost 0 bases, J lost 9 bases, and 13 bases stayed unmatched. Here the CDR3 reads CASSQDKLGLAGTEQFF. DNA of the CDR3: TGCGCCAGCAGCCAAGATAAGTTGGGGCTAGCGGGCACTGAGCAGTTCTTC.